This T cell receptor (beta chain) was observed in a study of T cells after yellow fever vaccination. Study outcomes and limitations: Among primary-vaccination clones, most reappeared after the booster, at 95% to 96% for CD4 and around 91% for CD8.

They built TCR cDNA with 5'RACE template switching, a step that put in a universal primer site and UMIs. Using its own MiXCR run on the 5' RACE reads, TCRdb lists one record per CDR3 protein. The table records under 550,000 distinct CDR3 sequences, 20% to 25% of them present only once. This CDR3 has 15 residues. Trimming left V 6 bases short and J 1 base short, with 16 bases between. Germline values: CDR1 SGHRS, CDR2 YFSETQ. Details on this clonotype: The antigen is not known.

The chain recombines TRBV5-1 with TRBJ1-1; D might be TRBD1 (6 bases). The sequenced sample was PBMCs, obtained less than 25 days after the first yellow fever vaccination. The receptor was isolated from a man aged 18 to 30 who received the YFV17D yellow fever vaccine. Here the CDR3 DNA reads TGCGCCAGCACCCCGGGGGGGGCTTGGAACACTGAAGCTTTCTTT. This gives the protein CASTPGGAWNTEAFF.